The source of this T cell receptor beta chain is a study of blood T cell repertoires in COVID-19 (dated by TCRdb to about 2020). Notes on the research overall: Collaborator samples came from the United States, Italy and Spain and covered acute and convalescent phases of COVID-19. The material from the prospective study consisted of cDNA or gDNA derived from T cells, B-cell-depleted T cells, or PBMCs. Deeply sampled blood TCRbeta repertoires from subjects exposed to, actively infected with, or recovered from COVID-19 were included in the dataset. A freely available public database, intended as a resource for researchers studying the immune response to SARS-CoV-2, is where the repertoires were released. Samples were obtained from the ongoing ImmuneRACE study (first 160 participants) and from over 1,000 subjects provided by 6 global collaborators. Nearly every sample came with metadata listing a de-identified subject ID, COVID-19 status, age in years and sex. HLA class I and class II types, where available, came from metadata supplied by the sample provider rather than from assay-based typing.

What the work shows at the level of the full study, not this receptor alone: Clinical and demographic metadata were provided uncurated, with the amount varying by source and participant.

The germline V gene gives CDR1 as MNHNS and CDR2 as SASEGT. Trimming removed 3 bases from V and 5 bases from J, leaving 10 bases between the germline ends. The cysteine opens and the phenylalanine closes a CDR3 of 13 amino acids. Only the CDR3 region is kept as DNA, spanning 39 bases read in frame from base 1. Of note for this clone: What antigen it recognizes has not been identified. Within one base of it there is no much larger clone, and no base qualities were kept.

TCRbeta CDR3 regions were amplified from genomic DNA by means of the immunoSEQ Assay, a bias-controlled multiplex PCR. For the original study's pipeline: Within the assay, amplification of reference gene primers was used to estimate how many nucleated cells each sample contained. To quantify the absolute abundance of each unique TCRbeta CDR3 rearrangement, sequence reads were collapsed and filtered. For each sample, productive Simpson clonality was calculated as the square root of Simpson's diversity index over productive rearrangements. TCRdb's version of the immuneACCESS table is confined to in-frame rearrangements and falls short of the full clone set. An unresolved V gene accounts for under half of the shortfall where checked; the remainder is of unknown origin. V and J calls and clone size are those listed in that table; D and trimming were worked out from the DNA. The sample includes a few hundred thousand clones, with about 88% observed a single time. The top ten clones comprise 7% to 10% of the sample.

Participants in the prospective study were enrolled through a virtual design, were aged 18 to 89 years, and lived in fewer than 30 United States geographic areas. In the prospective study, cohorts were assigned on the basis of participant-reported clinical history obtained from a screening survey and a study questionnaire. For ImmuneRACE Cohort 3, a participant was defined as recovered based on two consecutive negative NP/OP PCR tests, clearance by a healthcare professional, or resolution of symptoms. In the prospective study, whole blood, serum and a nasopharyngeal or oropharyngeal swab were collected from each participant by mobile phlebotomists. Participants in the prospective study had the option to provide additional blood draws and questionnaires over a roughly two-month period. Prospective study blood samples were shipped either frozen or at room temperature before DNA extraction.

The chain employs TRBV6-1 and TRBJ1-1; the D gene assignment is ambiguous. Sequencing used PBMCs or T cells enriched from blood (not recorded which). This sequence originates from a woman aged 55-75 years who had recovered from COVID-19. The sequence in DNA is TGTGCCAGCAGTGAGAGTGGGAGAACTGAAGCTTTCTTT. Translated, it gives CASSESGRTEAFF.